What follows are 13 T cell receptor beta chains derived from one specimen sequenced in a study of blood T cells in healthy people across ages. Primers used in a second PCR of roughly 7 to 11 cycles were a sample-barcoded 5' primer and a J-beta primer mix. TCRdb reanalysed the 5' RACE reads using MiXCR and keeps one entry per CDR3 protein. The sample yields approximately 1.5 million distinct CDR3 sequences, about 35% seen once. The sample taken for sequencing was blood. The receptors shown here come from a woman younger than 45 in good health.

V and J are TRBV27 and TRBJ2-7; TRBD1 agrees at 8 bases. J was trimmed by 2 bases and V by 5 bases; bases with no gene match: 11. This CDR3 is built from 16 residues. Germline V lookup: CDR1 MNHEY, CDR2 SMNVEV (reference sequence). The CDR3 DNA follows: TGTGCCAGCAGTCCAAGCAGGGGGCCCCGGACCTACGAGCAGTACTTC. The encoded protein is CASSPSRGPRTYEQYF.

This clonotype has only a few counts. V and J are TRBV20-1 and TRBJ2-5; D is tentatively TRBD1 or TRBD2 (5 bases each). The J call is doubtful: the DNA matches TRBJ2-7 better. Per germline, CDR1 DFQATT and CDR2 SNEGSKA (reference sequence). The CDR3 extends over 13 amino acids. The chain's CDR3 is CSAVRGGNHEQYF. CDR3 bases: TGCAGTGCGGTTCGTGGGGGAAACCACGAGCAGTACTTC.

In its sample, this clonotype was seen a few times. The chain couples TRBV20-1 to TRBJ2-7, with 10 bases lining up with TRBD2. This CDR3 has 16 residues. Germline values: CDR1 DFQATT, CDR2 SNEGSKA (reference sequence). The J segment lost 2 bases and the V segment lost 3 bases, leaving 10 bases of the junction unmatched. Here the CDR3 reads CSARELAGLKTYEQYF. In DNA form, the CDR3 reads TGCAGTGCTAGGGAACTAGCGGGGTTGAAGACCTACGAGCAGTACTTC.

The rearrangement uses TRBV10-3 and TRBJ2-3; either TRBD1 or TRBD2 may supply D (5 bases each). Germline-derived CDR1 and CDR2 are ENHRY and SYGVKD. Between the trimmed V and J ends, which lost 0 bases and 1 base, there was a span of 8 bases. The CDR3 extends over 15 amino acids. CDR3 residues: CAISESVGGTDTQYF. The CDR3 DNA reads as TGTGCCATCAGTGAGTCAGTGGGGGGCACAGATACGCAGTATTTT.

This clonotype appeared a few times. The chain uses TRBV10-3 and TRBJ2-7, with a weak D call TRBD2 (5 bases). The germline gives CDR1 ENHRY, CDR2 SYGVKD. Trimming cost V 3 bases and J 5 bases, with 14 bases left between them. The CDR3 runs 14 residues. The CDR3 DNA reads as TGTGCCATCAGTGAAGTAGAGGGTGGAAACGAGCAGTACTTC. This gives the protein CAISEVEGGNEQYF.

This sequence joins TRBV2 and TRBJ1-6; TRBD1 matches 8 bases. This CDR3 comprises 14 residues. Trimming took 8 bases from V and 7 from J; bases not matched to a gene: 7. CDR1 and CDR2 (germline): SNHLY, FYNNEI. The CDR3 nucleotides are TGTGCCAGCGGCCGGACAGGGATAAATTCACCCCTCCACTTT. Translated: CASGRTGINSPLHF.

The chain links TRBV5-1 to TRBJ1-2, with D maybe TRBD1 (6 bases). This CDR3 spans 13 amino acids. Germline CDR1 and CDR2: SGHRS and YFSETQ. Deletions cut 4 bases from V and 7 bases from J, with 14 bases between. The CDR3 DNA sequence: TGCGCCAGCAGCATTTCAGGGGAGTCTGGCTACACCTTC. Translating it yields CASSISGESGYTF.

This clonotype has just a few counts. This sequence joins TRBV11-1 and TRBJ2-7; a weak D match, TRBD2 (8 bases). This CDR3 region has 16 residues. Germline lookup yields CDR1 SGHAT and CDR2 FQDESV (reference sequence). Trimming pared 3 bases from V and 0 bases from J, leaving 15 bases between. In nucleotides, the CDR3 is TGTGCCAGCAGCTTCCCCGGGAGGGGGCTCTCCTACGAGCAGTACTTC. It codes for CASSFPGRGLSYEQYF.

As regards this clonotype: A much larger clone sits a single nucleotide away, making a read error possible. The CDR3 loop is CSVEAGGTSGGSTYEQYF. The DNA of the CDR3 is TGCAGCGTTGAAGCTGGGGGGACTAGCGGGGGGTCTACCTACGAGCAGTACTTC. This chain joins TRBV29-1 and TRBJ2-7; 15 bases fit TRBD2. Germline V gene sequence: CDR1 SQVTM, CDR2 ANQGSEA. This CDR3 region has 18 residues. Trimming at V came to 1 base and at J to 2 bases, leaving 9 bases not matched to a gene.

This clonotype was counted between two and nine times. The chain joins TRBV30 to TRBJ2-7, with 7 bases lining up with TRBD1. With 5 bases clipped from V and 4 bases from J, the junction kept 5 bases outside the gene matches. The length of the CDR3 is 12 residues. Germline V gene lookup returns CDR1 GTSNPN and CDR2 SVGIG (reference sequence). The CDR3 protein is CAWSTGKYEQYF. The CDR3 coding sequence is TGTGCCTGGTCGACAGGGAAATACGAGCAGTACTTC.

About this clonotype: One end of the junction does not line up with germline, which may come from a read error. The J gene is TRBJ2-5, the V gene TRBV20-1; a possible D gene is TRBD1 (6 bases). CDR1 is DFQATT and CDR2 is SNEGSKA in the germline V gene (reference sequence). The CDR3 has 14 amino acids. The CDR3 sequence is CSASPYQGQGTQYF. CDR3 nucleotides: TGCAGTGCTAGCCCCTACCAGGGACAAGGGACCCAGTACTTC.

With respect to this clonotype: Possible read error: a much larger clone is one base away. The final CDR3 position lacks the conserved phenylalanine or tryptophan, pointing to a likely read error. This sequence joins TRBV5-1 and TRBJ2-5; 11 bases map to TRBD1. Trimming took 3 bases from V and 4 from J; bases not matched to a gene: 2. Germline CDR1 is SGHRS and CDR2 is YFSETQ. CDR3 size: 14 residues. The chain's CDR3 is CASSWGTGGETQYY. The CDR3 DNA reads TGCGCCAGCAGCTGGGGGACAGGGGGAGAGACCCAGTACTAC.

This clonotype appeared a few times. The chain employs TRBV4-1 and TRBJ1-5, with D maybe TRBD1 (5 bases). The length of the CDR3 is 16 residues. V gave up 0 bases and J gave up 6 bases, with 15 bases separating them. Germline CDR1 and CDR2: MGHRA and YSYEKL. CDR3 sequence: CASSQEVGGVGQPQHF. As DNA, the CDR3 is TGCGCCAGCAGCCAAGAGGTGGGGGGAGTGGGTCAGCCCCAGCATTTT.